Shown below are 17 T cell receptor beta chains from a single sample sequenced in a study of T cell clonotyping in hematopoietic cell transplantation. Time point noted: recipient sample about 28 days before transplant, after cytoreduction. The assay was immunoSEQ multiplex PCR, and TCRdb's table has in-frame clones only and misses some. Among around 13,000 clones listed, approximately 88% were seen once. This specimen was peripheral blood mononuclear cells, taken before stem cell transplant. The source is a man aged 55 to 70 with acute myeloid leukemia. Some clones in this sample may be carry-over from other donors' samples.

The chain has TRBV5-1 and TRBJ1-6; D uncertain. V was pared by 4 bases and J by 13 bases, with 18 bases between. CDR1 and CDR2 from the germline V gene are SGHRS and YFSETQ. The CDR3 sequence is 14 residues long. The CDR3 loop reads CASSMDPSLSPLHF. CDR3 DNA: TGCGCCAGCAGCATGGACCCCTCGCTGTCGCCCCTCCACTTT.

For the CDR3, the DNA is TGTGCCAGCAGTGAGCCCGGGACAGGGGGGCCTGGGGCCAACGTCCTGACTTTC. It specifies CASSEPGTGGPGANVLTF. This chain uses TRBV28 with TRBJ2-6; TRBD1 matches 11 bases. The junction had 8 bases not matched to a gene; V was cut back by 5 bases and J by 2 bases. CDR1 is MDHEN, CDR2 SYDVKM, per germline. The CDR3 consists of 18 residues. Using reference TRBV28 and TRBJ2-6 for the parts outside the CDR3, the full variable domain is DVKVTQSSRYLVKRTGEKVFLECVQDMDHENMFWYRQDPGLGLRLIYFSYDVKMKEKGDIPEGYSVSREKKERFSLILESASTNQTSMYLCASSEPGTGGPGANVLTFGAGSRLTVL.

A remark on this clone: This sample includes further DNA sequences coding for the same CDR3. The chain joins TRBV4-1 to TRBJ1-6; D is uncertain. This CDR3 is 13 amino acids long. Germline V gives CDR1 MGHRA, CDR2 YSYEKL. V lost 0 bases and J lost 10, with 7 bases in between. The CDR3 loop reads CASSQDGRSPLHF. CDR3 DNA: TGCGCCAGCAGCCAAGATGGTAGGTCACCCCTCCACTTT.

CDR3 nucleotides: TGTGCCAGCAAGTACCAAGAGACCCAGTACTTC. It is translated as CASKYQETQYF. This rearrangement joins TRBV2 to TRBJ2-5, with D unclear. CDR3 length: 11 residues. Trimming took off 7 bases at V and 0 bases at J, with 3 bases between the two ends. CDR1 SNHLY and CDR2 FYNNEI come from the germline V gene.

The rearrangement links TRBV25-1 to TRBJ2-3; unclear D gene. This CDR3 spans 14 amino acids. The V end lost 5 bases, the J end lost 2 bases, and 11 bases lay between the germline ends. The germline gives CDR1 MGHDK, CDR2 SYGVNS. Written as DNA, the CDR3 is TGTGCCAGCAGTCGGTCCACCGACACAGATACGCAGTATTTT. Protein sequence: CASSRSTDTDTQYF.

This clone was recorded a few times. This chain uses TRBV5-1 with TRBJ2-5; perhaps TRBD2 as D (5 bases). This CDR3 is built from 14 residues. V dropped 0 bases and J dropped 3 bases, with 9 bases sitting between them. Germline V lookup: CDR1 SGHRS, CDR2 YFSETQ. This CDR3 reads CASSLAGIEETQYF. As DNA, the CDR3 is TGCGCCAGCAGCTTGGCCGGGATAGAAGAGACCCAGTACTTC.

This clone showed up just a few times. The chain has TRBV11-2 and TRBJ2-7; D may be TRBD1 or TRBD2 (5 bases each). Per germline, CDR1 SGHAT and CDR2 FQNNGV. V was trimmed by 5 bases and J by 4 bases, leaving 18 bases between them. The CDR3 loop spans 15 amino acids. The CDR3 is CASSAPGPSLYEQYF. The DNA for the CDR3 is TGTGCCAGCAGCGCCCCGGGACCTTCCCTTTACGAGCAGTACTTC.

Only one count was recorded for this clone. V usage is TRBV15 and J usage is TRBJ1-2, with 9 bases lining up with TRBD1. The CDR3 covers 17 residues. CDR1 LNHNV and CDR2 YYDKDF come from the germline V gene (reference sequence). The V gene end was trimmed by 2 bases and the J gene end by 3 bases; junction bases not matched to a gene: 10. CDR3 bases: TGTGCCACCAGCAGATCATCCGGGACAGGGAATCACTATGGCTACACCTTC. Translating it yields CATSRSSGTGNHYGYTF.

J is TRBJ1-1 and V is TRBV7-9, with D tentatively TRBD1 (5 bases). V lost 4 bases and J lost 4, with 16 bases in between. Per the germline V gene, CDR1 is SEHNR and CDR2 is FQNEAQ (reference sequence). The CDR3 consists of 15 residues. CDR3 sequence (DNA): TGTGCCAGCAGCTCACCTTCGGGGGTGAGCACTGAAGCTTTCTTT. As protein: CASSSPSGVSTEAFF.

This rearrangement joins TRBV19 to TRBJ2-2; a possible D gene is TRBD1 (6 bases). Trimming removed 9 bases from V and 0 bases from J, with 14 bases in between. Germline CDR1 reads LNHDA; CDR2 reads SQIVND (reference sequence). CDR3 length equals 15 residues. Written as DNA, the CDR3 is TGTGCCAGCACATGGACAGCCGCGAACACCGGGGAGCTGTTTTTT. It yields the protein CASTWTAANTGELFF.

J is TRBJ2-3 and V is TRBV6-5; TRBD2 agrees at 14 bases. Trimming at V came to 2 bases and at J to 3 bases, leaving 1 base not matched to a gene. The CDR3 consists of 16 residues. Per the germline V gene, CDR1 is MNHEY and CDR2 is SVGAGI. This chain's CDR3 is CASSYGLAGGTDTQYF. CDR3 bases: TGTGCCAGCAGTTACGGACTAGCGGGGGGAACAGATACGCAGTATTTT.

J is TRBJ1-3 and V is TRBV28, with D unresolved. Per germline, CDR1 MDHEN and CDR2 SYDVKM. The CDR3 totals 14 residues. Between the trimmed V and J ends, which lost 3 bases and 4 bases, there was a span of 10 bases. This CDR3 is CASSFRVRGNTIYF. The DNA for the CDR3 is TGTGCCAGCAGTTTTAGGGTCCGGGGAAACACCATATATTTT. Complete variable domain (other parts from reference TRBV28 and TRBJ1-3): DVKVTQSSRYLVKRTGEKVFLECVQDMDHENMFWYRQDPGLGLRLIYFSYDVKMKEKGDIPEGYSVSREKKERFSLILESASTNQTSMYLCASSFRVRGNTIYFGEGSWLTVV.

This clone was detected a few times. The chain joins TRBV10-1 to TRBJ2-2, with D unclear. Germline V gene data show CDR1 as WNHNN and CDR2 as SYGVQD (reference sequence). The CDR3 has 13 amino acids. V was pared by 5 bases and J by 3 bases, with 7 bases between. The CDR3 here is CASSFSYTGELFF. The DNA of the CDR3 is TGCGCCAGCAGTTTTTCTTACACCGGGGAGCTGTTTTTT.

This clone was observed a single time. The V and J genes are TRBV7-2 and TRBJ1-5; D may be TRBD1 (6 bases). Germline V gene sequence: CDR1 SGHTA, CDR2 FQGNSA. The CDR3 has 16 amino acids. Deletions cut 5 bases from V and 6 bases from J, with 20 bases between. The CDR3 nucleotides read TGTGCCAGCAGCCCAGGGGCGGCAGGGAACGGTCAGCCCCAGCATTTT. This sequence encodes CASSPGAAGNGQPQHF.

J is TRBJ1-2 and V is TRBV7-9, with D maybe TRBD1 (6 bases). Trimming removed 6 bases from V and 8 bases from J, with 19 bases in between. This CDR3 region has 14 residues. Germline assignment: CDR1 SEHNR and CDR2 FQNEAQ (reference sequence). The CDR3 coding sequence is TGTGCCAGCAGACCAACCGGGCAGGGGCAAGGCTACACCTTC. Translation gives CASRPTGQGQGYTF.

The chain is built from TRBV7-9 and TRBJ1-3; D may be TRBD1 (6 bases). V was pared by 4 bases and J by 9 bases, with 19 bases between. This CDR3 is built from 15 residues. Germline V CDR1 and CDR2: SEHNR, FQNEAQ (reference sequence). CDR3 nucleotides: TGTGCCAGCAGCTCTTTCCCGGACAGAGCGGCCACCATATATTTT. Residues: CASSSFPDRAATIYF.

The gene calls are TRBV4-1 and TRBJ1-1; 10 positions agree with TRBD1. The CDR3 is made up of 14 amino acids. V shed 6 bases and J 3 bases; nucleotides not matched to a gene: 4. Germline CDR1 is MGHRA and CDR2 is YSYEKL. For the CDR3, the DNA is TGCGCCAGCAGGGGACAGGGGTGGGACACTGAAGCTTTCTTT. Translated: CASRGQGWDTEAFF.